This T cell receptor (delta chain) was sequenced in a study of Vδ1+ human thymocytes. Germline V lookup: CDR1 TSWWSYY, CDR2 QGS. J was trimmed by 0 bases and V by 2 bases; bases with no gene match: 10. The CDR3 spans 18 residues. The template was reverse-transcribed extracted RNA. CDR3 amplicons came from multiplex PCR with pooled V-gene forward and constant-region reverse primers. TCRdb repeated clone calling on the multiplex PCR reads with CATT. The sample carries tens of thousands of delta-chain clones, less than 20% recorded once. Study outcomes and limitations: Highly polyclonal TRG and TRD repertoires with Gaussian CDR3 length distributions appeared in thymus.

Comments on this clone: As yet, its antigen is unknown.

This sequence was found in a boy younger than two who had congenital heart surgery. The genes are TRDV1 and TRDJ1; 9 nucleotides align to TRDD3. What was sequenced was Vdelta1+ gamma-delta thymocytes from the thymus. Sample subset: FACS-sorted CD3+ TCRalphabeta- TCRVdelta1+ TCRVdelta2- thymocytes. Written as DNA, the CDR3 is TGTGCTCTTGGGGAAATTCCTGAGGGGATACGGGACACCGATAAACTCATCTTT. Its translation: CALGEIPEGIRDTDKLIF.